The TCR beta chain under discussion was sequenced for a study of blood T cell repertoires in COVID-19. Study information: Whether acute or convalescent, the COVID-19 samples came from the United States, Italy and Spain.

The CDR3 is made up of 17 amino acids. With 0 bases clipped from V and 6 bases from J, the junction kept 11 bases outside the gene matches. Germline V CDR1 and CDR2: SGHVS, FQNEAQ. Libraries were prepared by immunoSEQ multiplex PCR; TCRdb keeps only in-frame clonotypes and omits some of them. Of about 160,000 clones listed, more than 70% are singletons. The rearrangement joins TRBV7-8 to TRBJ1-2; 9 positions match TRBD1. Sequencing used peripheral blood. The receptor comes from an elderly woman with active or convalescent COVID-19. CDR3 bases: TGTGCCAGCAGCTTAGCCCTCTGGACAGGGGAAACGGATGGCTACACCTTC. Residues: CASSLALWTGETDGYTF.